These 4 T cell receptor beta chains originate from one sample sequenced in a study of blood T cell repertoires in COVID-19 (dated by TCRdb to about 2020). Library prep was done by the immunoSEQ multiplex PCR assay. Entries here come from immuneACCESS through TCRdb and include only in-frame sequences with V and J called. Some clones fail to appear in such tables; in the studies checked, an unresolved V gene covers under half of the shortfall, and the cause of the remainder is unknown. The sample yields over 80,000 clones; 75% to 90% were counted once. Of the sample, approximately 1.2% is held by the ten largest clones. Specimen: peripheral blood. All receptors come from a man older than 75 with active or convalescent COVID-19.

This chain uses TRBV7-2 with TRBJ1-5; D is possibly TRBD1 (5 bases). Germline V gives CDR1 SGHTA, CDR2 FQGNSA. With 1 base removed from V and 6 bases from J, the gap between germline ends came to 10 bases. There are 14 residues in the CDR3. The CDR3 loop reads CASSLGGASQPQHF. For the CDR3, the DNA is TGTGCCAGCAGCTTAGGCGGGGCTTCTCAGCCCCAGCATTTT.

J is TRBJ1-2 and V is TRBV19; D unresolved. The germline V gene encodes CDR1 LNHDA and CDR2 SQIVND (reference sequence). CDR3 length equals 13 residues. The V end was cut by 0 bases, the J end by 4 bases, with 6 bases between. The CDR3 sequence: CASSIEHLYGYTF. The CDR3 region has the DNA TGTGCCAGTAGTATAGAACATCTCTATGGCTACACCTTC.

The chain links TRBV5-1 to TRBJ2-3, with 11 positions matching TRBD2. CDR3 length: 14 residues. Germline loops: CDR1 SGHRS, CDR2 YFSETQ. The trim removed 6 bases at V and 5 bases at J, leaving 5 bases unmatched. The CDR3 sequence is CASKLAGELDTQYF. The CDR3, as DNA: TGCGCCAGCAAACTAGCGGGAGAATTAGATACGCAGTATTTT. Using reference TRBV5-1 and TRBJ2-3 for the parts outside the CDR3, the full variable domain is KAGVTQTPRYLIKTRGQQVTLSCSPISGHRSVSWYQQTPGQGLQFLFEYFSETQRNKGNFPGRFSGRQFSNSRSEMNVSTLELGDSALYLCASKLAGELDTQYFGPGTRLTVL.

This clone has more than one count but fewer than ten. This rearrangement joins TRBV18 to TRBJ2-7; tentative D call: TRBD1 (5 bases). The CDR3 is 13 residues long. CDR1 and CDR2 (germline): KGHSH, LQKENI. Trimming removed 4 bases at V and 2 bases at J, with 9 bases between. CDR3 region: CASSQKGPYEQYF. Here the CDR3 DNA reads TGTGCCAGCTCACAGAAGGGGCCCTACGAGCAGTACTTC.